This T cell receptor beta chain was sequenced in a study of regulatory dendritic cells for organ transplantation. Concerning this clone: Its antigen is currently unknown.

Sequenced by immunoSEQ multiplex PCR; TCRdb stores in-frame clones only, minus some. The sample carries under 45,000 clones, 85% to 90% recorded once. Study-wide results and caveats: Regulatory dendritic cells appeared to expand memory CD8+ clones less than mature ones. Resting memory CD8+ T cells held the most alloreactive clonotypes.

Germline assignment: CDR1 SGDLS and CDR2 YYNGEE. The CDR3 covers 15 residues. V dropped 0 bases and J dropped 1 base, with 10 bases sitting between them. Source material: naive CD4+ T cells from blood. Subset noted: CD45RA+ naive T cells. This sequence originates from a human donor in good health. The chain links TRBV9 to TRBJ1-2; D not resolved. The DNA for the CDR3 is TGTGCCAGCAGCGTAGGCGGGGAAATTAACTATGGCTACACCTTC. It translates to CASSVGGEINYGYTF.